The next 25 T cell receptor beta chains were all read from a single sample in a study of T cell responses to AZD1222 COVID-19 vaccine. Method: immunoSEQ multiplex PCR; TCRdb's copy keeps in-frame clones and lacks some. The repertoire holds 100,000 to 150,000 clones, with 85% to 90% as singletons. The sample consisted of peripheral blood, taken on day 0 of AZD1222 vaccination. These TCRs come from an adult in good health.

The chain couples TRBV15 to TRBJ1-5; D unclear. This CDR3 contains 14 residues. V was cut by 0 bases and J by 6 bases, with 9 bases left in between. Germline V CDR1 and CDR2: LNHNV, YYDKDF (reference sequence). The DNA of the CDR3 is TGTGCCACCAGCAGAGATCTTTATACTCAGCCCCAGCATTTT. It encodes CATSRDLYTQPQHF.

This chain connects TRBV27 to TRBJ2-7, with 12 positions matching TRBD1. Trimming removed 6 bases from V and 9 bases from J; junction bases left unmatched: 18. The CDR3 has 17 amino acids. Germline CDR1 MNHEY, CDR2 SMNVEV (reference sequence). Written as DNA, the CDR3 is TGTGCCAGCAGCCTAGGGCTTCCGGGACAGGGGGCGGGTAGGCAGTACTTC. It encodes CASSLGLPGQGAGRQYF.

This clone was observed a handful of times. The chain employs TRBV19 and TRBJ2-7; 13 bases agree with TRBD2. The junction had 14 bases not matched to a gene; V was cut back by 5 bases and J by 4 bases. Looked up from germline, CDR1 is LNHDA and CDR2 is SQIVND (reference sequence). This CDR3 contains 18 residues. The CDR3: CASSLNSGTSGKKYEQYF. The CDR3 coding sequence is TGTGCCAGTAGTCTTAACTCCGGGACTAGCGGGAAGAAATACGAGCAGTACTTC.

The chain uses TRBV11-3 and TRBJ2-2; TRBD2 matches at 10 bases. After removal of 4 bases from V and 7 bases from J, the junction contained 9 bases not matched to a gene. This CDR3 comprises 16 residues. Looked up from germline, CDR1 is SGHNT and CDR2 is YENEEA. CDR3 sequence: CASSSNSGGMNGELFF. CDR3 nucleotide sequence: TGTGCCAGCAGCTCTAATAGCGGGGGGATGAACGGGGAGCTGTTTTTT.

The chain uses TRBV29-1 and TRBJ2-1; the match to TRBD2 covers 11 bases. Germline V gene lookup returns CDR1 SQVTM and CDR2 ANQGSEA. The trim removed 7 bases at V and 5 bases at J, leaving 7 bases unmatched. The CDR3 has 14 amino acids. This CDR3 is CSAGLAGRDNEQFF. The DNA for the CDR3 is TGCAGCGCCGGACTAGCGGGTAGAGACAATGAGCAGTTCTTC.

CDR3 sequence reads: CASSQVGGNRDRGFSGANVLTF. The CDR3 nucleotides read TGCGCCAGCAGCCAAGTGGGTGGGAACCGGGACAGGGGGTTCTCTGGGGCCAACGTCCTGACTTTC. The chain uses TRBV4-1 and TRBJ2-6; 11 nucleotides line up with TRBD1. The CDR3 is made up of 22 amino acids. J lost 0 bases, V lost 1 base, and 14 bases had no gene match. The germline V gene encodes CDR1 MGHRA and CDR2 YSYEKL.

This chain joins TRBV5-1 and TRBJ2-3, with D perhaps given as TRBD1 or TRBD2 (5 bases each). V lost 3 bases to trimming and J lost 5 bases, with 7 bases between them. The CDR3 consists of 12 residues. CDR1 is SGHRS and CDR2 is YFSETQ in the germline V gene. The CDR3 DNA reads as TGCGCCAGCAGCTGGGACGGAGATACGCAGTATTTT. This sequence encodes CASSWDGDTQYF.

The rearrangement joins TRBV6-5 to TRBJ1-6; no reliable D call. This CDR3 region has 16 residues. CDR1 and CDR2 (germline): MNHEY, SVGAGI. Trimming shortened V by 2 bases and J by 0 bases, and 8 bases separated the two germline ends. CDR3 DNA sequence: TGTGCCAGCAGTTACGGGGAGAGCTCCTATAATTCACCCCTCCACTTT. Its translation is CASSYGESSYNSPLHF.

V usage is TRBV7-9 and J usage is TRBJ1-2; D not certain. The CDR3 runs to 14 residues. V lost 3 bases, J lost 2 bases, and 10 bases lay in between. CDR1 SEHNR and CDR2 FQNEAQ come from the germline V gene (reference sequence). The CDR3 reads CASSLGESNYGYTF. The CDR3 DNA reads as TGTGCCAGCAGCTTGGGCGAGTCGAACTATGGCTACACCTTC.

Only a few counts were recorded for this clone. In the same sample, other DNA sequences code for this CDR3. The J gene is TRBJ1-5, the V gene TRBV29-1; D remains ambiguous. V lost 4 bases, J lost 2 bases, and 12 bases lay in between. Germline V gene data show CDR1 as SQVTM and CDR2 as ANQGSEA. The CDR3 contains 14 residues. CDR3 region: CSVGWGDGNQPQHF. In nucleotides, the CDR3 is TGCAGCGTTGGGTGGGGTGATGGCAATCAGCCCCAGCATTTT.

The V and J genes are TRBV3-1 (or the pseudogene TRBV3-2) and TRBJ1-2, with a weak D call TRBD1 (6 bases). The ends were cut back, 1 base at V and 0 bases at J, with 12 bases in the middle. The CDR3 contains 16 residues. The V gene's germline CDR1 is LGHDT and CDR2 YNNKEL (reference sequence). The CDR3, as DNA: TGTGCCAGCAGCCAAGGGGGAGGACAGACTAACTATGGCTACACCTTC. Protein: CASSQGGGQTNYGYTF.

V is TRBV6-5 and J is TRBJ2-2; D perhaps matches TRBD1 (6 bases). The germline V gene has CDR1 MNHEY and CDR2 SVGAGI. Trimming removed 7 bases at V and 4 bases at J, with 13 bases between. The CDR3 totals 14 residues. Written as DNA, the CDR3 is TGTGCCAGCACTAACAGGGAAGGCACCGGGGAGCTGTTTTTT. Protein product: CASTNREGTGELFF.

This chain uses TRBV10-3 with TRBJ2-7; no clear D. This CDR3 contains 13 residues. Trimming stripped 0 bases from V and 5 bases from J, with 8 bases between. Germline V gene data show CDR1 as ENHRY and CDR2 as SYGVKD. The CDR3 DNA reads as TGTGCCATCAGTGAGTCTAGTATCCACGAGCAGTACTTC. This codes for CAISESSIHEQYF.

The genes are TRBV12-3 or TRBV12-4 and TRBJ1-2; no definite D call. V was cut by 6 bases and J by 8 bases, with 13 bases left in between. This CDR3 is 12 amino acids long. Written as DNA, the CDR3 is TGTGCCAGCAGGACGGACGAGGGCGGCTACACCTTC. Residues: CASRTDEGGYTF.

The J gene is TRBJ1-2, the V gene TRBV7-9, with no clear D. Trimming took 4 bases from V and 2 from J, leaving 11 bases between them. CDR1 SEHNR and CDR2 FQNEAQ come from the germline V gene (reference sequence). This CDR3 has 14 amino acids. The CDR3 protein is CASSSPPENYGYTF. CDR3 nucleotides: TGTGCCAGCAGCTCCCCACCCGAAAACTATGGCTACACCTTC.

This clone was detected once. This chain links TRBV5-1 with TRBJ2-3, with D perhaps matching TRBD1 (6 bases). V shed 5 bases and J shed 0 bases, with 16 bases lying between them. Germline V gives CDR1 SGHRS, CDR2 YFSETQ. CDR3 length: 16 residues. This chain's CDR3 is CASRHGRTASTDTQYF. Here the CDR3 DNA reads TGCGCCAGCAGACATGGGCGGACAGCTAGCACAGATACGCAGTATTTT.

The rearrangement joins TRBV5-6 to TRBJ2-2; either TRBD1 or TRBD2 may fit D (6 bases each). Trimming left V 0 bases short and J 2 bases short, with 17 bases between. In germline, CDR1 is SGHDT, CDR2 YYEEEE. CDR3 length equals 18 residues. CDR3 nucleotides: TGTGCCAGCAGCTTGGACGGGGGCGAATTATTTAACACCGGGGAGCTGTTTTTT. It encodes CASSLDGGELFNTGELFF.

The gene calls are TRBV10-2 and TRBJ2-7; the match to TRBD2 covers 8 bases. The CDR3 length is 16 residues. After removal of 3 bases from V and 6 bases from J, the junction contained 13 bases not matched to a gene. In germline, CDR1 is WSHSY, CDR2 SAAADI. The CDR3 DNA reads TGCGCCAGCAGTGAATCGCCGGGAGCGGGAGTTTCCGAGCAGTACTTC. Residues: CASSESPGAGVSEQYF.

CDR3 in DNA: TGTGCCAGCAGCCATGGGACTAGCGGGAGTACCGGGGAGCTGTTTTTT. Residues: CASSHGTSGSTGELFF. The rearrangement links TRBV4-2 to TRBJ2-2; 14 bases map to TRBD2. Germline assignment: CDR1 LGHNA and CDR2 YNFKEQ. The CDR3 is made up of 16 amino acids. V lost 3 bases and J lost 5; bases outside the gene matches: 2.

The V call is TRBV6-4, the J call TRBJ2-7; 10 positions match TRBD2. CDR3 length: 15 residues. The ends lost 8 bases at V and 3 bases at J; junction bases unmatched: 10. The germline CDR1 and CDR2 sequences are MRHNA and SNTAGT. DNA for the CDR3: TGTGCCAGCGATGGGACTAGCGCAGGGGGCTACGAGCAGTACTTC. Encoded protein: CASDGTSAGGYEQYF.

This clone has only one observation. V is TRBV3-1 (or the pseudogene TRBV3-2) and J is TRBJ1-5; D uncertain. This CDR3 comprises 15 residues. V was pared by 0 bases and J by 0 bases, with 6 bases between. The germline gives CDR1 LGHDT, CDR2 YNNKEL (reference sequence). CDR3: CASSQDSNSNQPQHF. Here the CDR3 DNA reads TGTGCCAGCAGCCAAGACAGTAATAGCAATCAGCCCCAGCATTTT.

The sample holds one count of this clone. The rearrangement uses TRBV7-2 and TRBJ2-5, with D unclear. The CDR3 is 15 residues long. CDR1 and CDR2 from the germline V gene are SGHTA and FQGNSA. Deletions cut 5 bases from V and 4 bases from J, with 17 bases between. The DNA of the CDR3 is TGTGCCAGCAGCCCGACCACCTGGTGGGTAGAGACCCAGTACTTC. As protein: CASSPTTWWVETQYF.

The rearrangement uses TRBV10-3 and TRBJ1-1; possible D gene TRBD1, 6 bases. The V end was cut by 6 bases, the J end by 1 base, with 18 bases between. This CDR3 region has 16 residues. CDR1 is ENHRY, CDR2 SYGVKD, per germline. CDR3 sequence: CAIRHAPGHKNTEAFF. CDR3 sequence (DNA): TGTGCCATCAGGCACGCCCCGGGACACAAGAACACTGAAGCTTTCTTT.

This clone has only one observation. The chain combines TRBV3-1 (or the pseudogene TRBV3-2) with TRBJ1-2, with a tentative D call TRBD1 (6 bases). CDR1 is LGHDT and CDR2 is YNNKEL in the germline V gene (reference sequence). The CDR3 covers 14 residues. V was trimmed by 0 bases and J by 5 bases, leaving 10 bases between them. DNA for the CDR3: TGTGCCAGCAGCCAAGAGGGGGCTACGTATGGCTACACCTTC. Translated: CASSQEGATYGYTF.

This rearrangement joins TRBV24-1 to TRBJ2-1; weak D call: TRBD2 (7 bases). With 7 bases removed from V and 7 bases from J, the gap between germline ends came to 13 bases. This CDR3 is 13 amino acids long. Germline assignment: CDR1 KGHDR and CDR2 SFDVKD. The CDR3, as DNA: TGTGCCACCAGCACGAGGGGGGGGAATGAGCAGTTCTTC. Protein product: CATSTRGGNEQFF.